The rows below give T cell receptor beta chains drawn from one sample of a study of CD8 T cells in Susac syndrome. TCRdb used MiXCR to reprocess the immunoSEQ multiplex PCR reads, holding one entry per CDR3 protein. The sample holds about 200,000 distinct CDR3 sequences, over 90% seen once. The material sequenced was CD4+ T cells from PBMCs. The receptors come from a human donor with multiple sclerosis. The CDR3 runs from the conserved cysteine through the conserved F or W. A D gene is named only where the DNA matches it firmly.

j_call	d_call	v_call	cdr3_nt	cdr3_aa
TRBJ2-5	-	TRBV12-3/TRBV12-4	TGTGCCAGCAGTTTGGGTCCGCCGTTGCGAGAGACCCAGTACTTC	CASSLGPPLRETQYF
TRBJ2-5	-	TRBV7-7	TGTGCTAGCAGCCGGACTACCAACCAAGAGACCCAGTACTTC	CASSRTTNQETQYF
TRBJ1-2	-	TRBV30	TGTGCCTGGACCGAAGAGGGACGGTTCTCTTATGGCTACACCTTC	CAWTEEGRFSYGYTF
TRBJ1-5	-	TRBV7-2	TGTGCCAGCAGCTTCGTTCAAGATCAGCCCCAGCATTTT	CASSFVQDQPQHF
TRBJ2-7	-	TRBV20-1	TGCAGTCTGGACAGCTCCTACGAGCAGTACTTC	CSLDSSYEQYF
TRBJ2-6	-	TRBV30	TGTGCCTGGAGTGTTATCCGGCCTACTAATGGGGCCAACGTCCTGACTTTC	CAWSVIRPTNGANVLTF
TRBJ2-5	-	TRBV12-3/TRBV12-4	TGTGCCAGCAGTTTTTGGGGTTCTCCAGAGACCCAGTACTTC	CASSFWGSPETQYF
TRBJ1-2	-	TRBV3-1	TGTGCCAGCAGCCATGAGAGAGGCTACACCTTC	CASSHERGYTF
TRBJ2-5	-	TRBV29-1	TGCAGCGTTGTCCCCGGGGGAGAGACCCAGTACTTC	CSVVPGGETQYF
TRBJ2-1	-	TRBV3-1	TGTGCCAGCAGCCCCCTTCATGCCGCGGGGACGAGAATGCATGAGCAGTTCTTC	CASSPLHAAGTRMHEQFF
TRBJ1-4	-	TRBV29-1	TGCAGCGTTGAAGATCTCAGGGATAAGGCAAAACTGTTTTTT	CSVEDLRDKAKLFF
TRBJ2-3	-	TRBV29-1	TGCAGCGTTGAGACGGGGACAGATACGCAGTATTTT	CSVETGTDTQYF
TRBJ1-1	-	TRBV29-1	TGCAGCGGAATAGAGACGTCAGGGGCTGAAGCTTTCTTT	CSGIETSGAEAFF
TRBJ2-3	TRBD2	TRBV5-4	TGTGCCAGCAGTCTTGTAGCGGGGGGAGATACGCAGTATTTT	CASSLVAGGDTQYF
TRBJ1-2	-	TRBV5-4	TGTGCCAGCAGCTTGGAGGTGATCGCGGGCTACACCTTC	CASSLEVIAGYTF
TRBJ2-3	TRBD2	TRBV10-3	TGTGCCATCAAAGGATGGACTAGCGGAGATACGCTGTATTTT	CAIKGWTSGDTLYF